This entry lists 22 T cell receptor beta chains sequenced from one sample in a study of cytomegalovirus exposure and HLA in healthy donors. Both 60 Vbeta primers and 13 Jbeta primers went into the PCR. Measured with immunoSEQ multiplex PCR; TCRdb has only the in-frame clones, and not every one. Of over 130,000 clones listed, 82% are singletons. Sequencing was done on a sample of PBMCs. The receptors shown here come from a male donor in good health and CMV-seronegative.

The V and J genes are TRBV18 and TRBJ1-2, with 7 bases aligning to TRBD1. Germline V gene data show CDR1 as KGHSH and CDR2 as LQKENI. Trimming cost V 6 bases and J 5 bases; bases outside gene matches: 12. The CDR3 loop spans 15 amino acids. CDR3 amino acids: CASSSPTGTGYGYTF. CDR3 nucleotide sequence: TGTGCCAGCTCGTCCCCGACAGGGACGGGATATGGCTACACCTTC.

The V and J genes are TRBV5-6 and TRBJ2-5; D is unclear. With the DNA end fitting TRBJ2-7 better, the J assignment may be wrong. The CDR3 loop spans 11 amino acids. The germline V gene has CDR1 SGHDT and CDR2 YYEEEE. CDR3 nucleotides: TGTGCCAGCAGCTTCCACTACGAGCAGTACTTC. As protein: CASSFHYEQYF.

This clone occurred once. The J gene is TRBJ1-2, the V gene TRBV7-9; possibly TRBD1 for D (5 bases). V dropped 8 bases and J dropped 0 bases, with 10 bases sitting between them. Per the germline V gene, CDR1 is SEHNR and CDR2 is FQNEAQ (reference sequence). The CDR3 is made up of 13 amino acids. CDR3 nucleotide sequence: TGTGCCAGCCAAGACAGTCCTAACTATGGCTACACCTTC. It is translated as CASQDSPNYGYTF.

This rearrangement joins TRBV4-2 to TRBJ2-1; 15 nucleotides match TRBD2. V lost 0 bases and J lost 3; bases outside the gene matches: 6. The CDR3 has 19 amino acids. From germline, CDR1 is LGHNA and CDR2 YNFKEQ. Written as DNA, the CDR3 is TGTGCCAGCAGCCAAGAGGCCGGACTAGCGGGAGGGAGCTACAATGAGCAGTTCTTC. Translating it yields CASSQEAGLAGGSYNEQFF.

The table lists this clone with a few counts. V gene TRBV4-3 combines with J gene TRBJ2-5; the D gene is possibly TRBD2 (5 bases). From germline, CDR1 is LGHNA and CDR2 YSLEER. With 1 base removed from V and 5 bases from J, the gap between germline ends came to 8 bases. The CDR3 sequence is 13 residues long. CDR3 in DNA: TGCGCCAGCAGCCAAGTAGGCGGGGAGACCCAGTACTTC. Its translation is CASSQVGGETQYF.

The chain links TRBV7-2 to TRBJ2-3, with TRBD1 matching over 7 bases. The CDR3 loop spans 14 amino acids. The V segment lost 6 bases and the J segment 3 bases; nucleotides outside the gene matches: 6. CDR1 and CDR2 (germline): SGHTA, FQGNSA. This chain's CDR3 is CASRRGLQTDTQYF. The CDR3 coding sequence is TGTGCCAGCAGAAGGGGGCTCCAAACAGATACGCAGTATTTT.

The CDR3 nucleotides read TGCGCCAGCAGCCAGCTAGCGGGAGTTCCCGGGGAGCTGTTTTTT. Translating gives CASSQLAGVPGELFF. J is TRBJ2-2 and V is TRBV4-1, with 10 bases lining up with TRBD2. J gave up 6 bases and V 3 bases, and 4 bases lay outside the gene matches. The CDR3 consists of 15 residues. Germline assignment: CDR1 MGHRA and CDR2 YSYEKL.

The J gene is TRBJ1-1, the V gene TRBV19, with D maybe TRBD1 (5 bases). The germline V gene has CDR1 LNHDA and CDR2 SQIVND (reference sequence). The CDR3 is 13 residues long. The germline V and J ends were trimmed by 10 bases and 0 bases, with 12 bases remaining between them. The CDR3, as DNA: TGTGCCACGGGGGAGGGAATGAACACTGAAGCTTTCTTT. As protein: CATGEGMNTEAFF. The variable domain in full, completed from reference TRBV19 and TRBJ1-1, reads DGGITQSPKYLFRKEGQNVTLSCEQNLNHDAMYWYRQDPGQGLRLIYYSQIVNDFQKGDIAEGYSVSREKKESFPLTVTSAQKNPTAFYLCATGEGMNTEAFFGQGTRLTVV.

The V call is TRBV7-6, the J call TRBJ2-7; TRBD1 agrees at 8 bases. The V and J ends lost 3 bases and 7 bases, in that order; junction bases with no gene match: 14. The CDR3 has 16 residues. From germline, CDR1 is SGHVS and CDR2 FNYEAQ. The CDR3 loop reads CASSFFPGGVPGEQYF. CDR3 DNA: TGTGCCAGCAGCTTCTTTCCAGGGGGCGTCCCTGGGGAGCAGTACTTC.

The chain combines TRBV6-5 with TRBJ2-7, with a possible D match to TRBD1 (5 bases). Germline V gives CDR1 MNHEY, CDR2 SVGAGI. CDR3 length: 14 residues. V was clipped by 2 bases and J by 6 bases, with 14 bases between them. This chain's CDR3 is CASSYGQGIIEQYF. As DNA, the CDR3 is TGTGCCAGCAGTTACGGGCAGGGTATAATCGAGCAGTACTTC.

The genes are TRBV7-2 and TRBJ2-3, with 11 nucleotides matching TRBD2. The trim removed 0 bases at V and 10 bases at J, leaving 15 bases unmatched. CDR3 length: 18 amino acids. Germline V gene data show CDR1 as SGHTA and CDR2 as FQGNSA. The CDR3 reads CASSLAWTGTSGRTPQYF. For the CDR3, the DNA is TGTGCCAGCAGCTTAGCCTGGACTGGAACTAGCGGGAGAACTCCGCAGTATTTT. The full variable domain, completed using reference TRBV7-2 and TRBJ2-3, is GAGVSQSPSNKVTEKGKDVELRCDPISGHTALYWYRQSLGQGLEFLIYFQGNSAPDKSGLPSDRFSAERTGGSVSTLTIQRTQQEDSAVYLCASSLAWTGTSGRTPQYFGPGTRLTVL.

V is TRBV6-4 and J is TRBJ2-2; D remains unclear. The CDR3 has 13 amino acids. CDR1 is MRHNA, CDR2 SNTAGT, per germline. V lost 0 bases, J lost 7 bases, and 6 bases lay in between. CDR3 region: CASSDSEYGELFF. In DNA form, the CDR3 reads TGTGCCAGCAGTGACTCGGAGTACGGGGAGCTGTTTTTT.

On this clone: Other DNA sequences from this sample encode an identical CDR3 as well. This sequence joins TRBV29-1 and TRBJ1-2, with D unclear. V was pared by 3 bases and J by 7 bases, with 6 bases between. The CDR3 runs 10 residues. The germline V gene has CDR1 SQVTM and CDR2 ANQGSEA. The CDR3 sequence: CSVEEGGYTF. For the CDR3, the DNA is TGCAGCGTTGAGGAGGGTGGCTACACCTTC.

For this clone: Additional DNA sequences in this sample encode the identical CDR3. This chain connects TRBV4-3 to TRBJ2-7; tentatively, D is TRBD1 (5 bases). CDR3 length: 13 amino acids. CDR1 LGHNA and CDR2 YSLEER come from the germline V gene. V was clipped by 0 bases and J by 3 bases, with 6 bases between them. This CDR3 is CASSQDRGYEQYF. CDR3 DNA sequence: TGCGCCAGCAGCCAAGATAGGGGCTACGAGCAGTACTTC.

This clone was seen a single time. The chain links TRBV2 to TRBJ1-4, with a possible D match to TRBD1 (5 bases). V dropped 6 bases and J dropped 3 bases, with 14 bases sitting between them. The CDR3 is made up of 15 amino acids. Germline V gene sequence: CDR1 SNHLY, CDR2 FYNNEI. CDR3 amino acids: CASSPLDSSNEKLFF. The CDR3 coding sequence is TGTGCCAGCAGCCCCCTCGACAGTTCTAATGAAAAACTGTTTTTT.

The rearrangement joins TRBV7-9 to TRBJ2-1; the D gene is possibly TRBD2 (5 bases). The V and J ends lost 5 bases and 0 bases respectively, with 14 bases between them. CDR3 length equals 16 residues. Germline values: CDR1 SEHNR, CDR2 FQNEAQ (reference sequence). CDR3 DNA sequence: TGTGCCAGCAGCCTGGTGCGGGTGAGCTCCTACAATGAGCAGTTCTTC. Translated, it gives CASSLVRVSSYNEQFF.

In its sample, this clone was seen a few times. The rearrangement joins TRBV2 to TRBJ2-7; D gene unclear. Trimming stripped 7 bases from V and 0 bases from J, with 10 bases between. The germline gives CDR1 SNHLY, CDR2 FYNNEI. The CDR3 covers 13 residues. As DNA, the CDR3 is TGTGCCAGCACTCCCGTTATCTCCTACGAGCAGTACTTC. Translating it yields CASTPVISYEQYF.

The V gene is TRBV7-9, the J gene TRBJ1-4; a possible D gene is TRBD1 (6 bases). V lost 5 bases and J lost 7, with 8 bases in between. CDR1 and CDR2 (germline): SEHNR, FQNEAQ (reference sequence). The CDR3 sequence is 12 residues long. CDR3 residues: CASSTGSEKLFF. CDR3 coding DNA: TGTGCCAGCAGCACAGGGAGTGAAAAACTGTTTTTT.

This clone appeared a single time. The V gene is TRBV27, the J gene TRBJ2-7, with 11 bases matching TRBD1. The CDR3 contains 16 residues. Losses at the gene ends were 4 bases for V and 4 bases for J; bases not matched to a gene: 9. CDR1 MNHEY and CDR2 SMNVEV come from the germline V gene (reference sequence). CDR3 coding DNA: TGTGCCAGCAGTTCCGGGACAGGGGGGACCCCGTACGAGCAGTACTTC. Translation gives CASSSGTGGTPYEQYF.

The genes are TRBV5-1 and TRBJ2-6; D may be TRBD1 (5 bases). This CDR3 region has 20 residues. Trimming stripped 2 bases from V and 0 bases from J, with 21 bases between. CDR1 and CDR2 (germline): SGHRS, YFSETQ. CDR3 sequence: CASSFQALAGQSSGANVLTF. CDR3 DNA: TGCGCCAGCAGCTTTCAAGCTTTAGCAGGACAAAGCTCTGGGGCCAACGTCCTGACTTTC.

This clone was counted between two and nine times. The rearrangement links TRBV27 to TRBJ1-5, with 8 bases matching TRBD1. The germline gives CDR1 MNHEY, CDR2 SMNVEV (reference sequence). The CDR3 is 19 amino acids. V lost 5 bases to trimming and J lost 3 bases; unmatched junction nucleotides: 18. CDR3 DNA sequence: TGTGCCAGCAGTATGGAGCGGACAGGGCTGGTCCCCGTCAATCAGCCCCAGCATTTT. Protein sequence: CASSMERTGLVPVNQPQHF.

The chain carries TRBV6-1 and TRBJ2-3; D is unclear. V was clipped by 3 bases and J by 0 bases, with 4 bases between them. This CDR3 has 13 amino acids. The germline CDR1 and CDR2 sequences are MNHNS and SASEGT. CDR3 nucleotides: TGTGCCAGCAGTGAGGGCAGCACAGATACGCAGTATTTT. This translates into CASSEGSTDTQYF.